These T cell receptor beta chains were read from a single sample in a study of blood T cell repertoires in COVID-19. Measured with immunoSEQ multiplex PCR; TCRdb has only the in-frame clones, and not every one. The top ten hold 35% to 45% of the sample, which has 140,000 to 150,000 clones, around four fifths seen once. Specimen: peripheral blood. Receptors were obtained from a human donor in a cohort sampled during active COVID-19. Each CDR3 is given with its conserved first and last residue. D genes are given only for firm matches. Only part of the rows carry a size: once, few, many, or a class if the clone is expanded.

j_call | v_call | clone_size | d_call | cdr3_aa | cdr3_nt
TRBJ2-7 | TRBV3-1/TRBV3-2 | NA | TRBD1 | CASSQGRTGDTYEQYF | TGTGCCAGCAGCCAAGGGCGGACAGGGGATACCTACGAGCAGTACTTC
TRBJ2-5 | TRBV7-8 | NA | TRBD2 | CASSLVPWGGQETQYF | TGTGCCAGCAGCTTAGTCCCTTGGGGGGGGCAAGAGACCCAGTACTTC
TRBJ2-1 | TRBV6-2/TRBV6-3 | NA | TRBD2 | CASSKPGLGGEQFF | TGTGCCAGCAGCAAACCGGGACTAGGTGGTGAGCAGTTCTTC
TRBJ1-2 | TRBV5-6 | NA | NA | CASRPTSPGGNYGYTF | TGTGCCAGCAGGCCCACATCCCCTGGAGGTAACTATGGCTACACCTTC
TRBJ1-3 | TRBV19 | NA | TRBD1 | CASSTDRGGSGNTIYF | TGTGCCAGTAGTACGGACAGGGGTGGATCTGGAAACACCATATATTTT
TRBJ2-7 | TRBV6-5 | NA | NA | CASSRHLLDSYEQYF | TGTGCCAGCAGCCGTCACCTCCTGGACAGCTACGAGCAGTACTTC
TRBJ2-7 | TRBV6-2/TRBV6-3 | NA | NA | CASSSDIPSYEQYF | TGTGCCAGCAGTTCAGACATCCCCTCCTACGAGCAGTACTTC
TRBJ1-2 | TRBV5-5 | NA | TRBD1 | CASSPGQEANYGYTF | TGTGCCAGCAGCCCCGGACAGGAAGCTAACTATGGCTACACCTTC
TRBJ2-2 | TRBV30 | NA | TRBD2 | CAWSMGGGTGELFF | TGTGCCTGGAGTATGGGGGGAGGGACCGGGGAGCTGTTTTTT
TRBJ2-7 | TRBV6-5 | NA | TRBD1 | CASSYSTGGYEQYF | TGTGCCAGCAGTTACTCGACAGGGGGGTACGAGCAGTACTTC
TRBJ2-5 | TRBV5-4 | NA | TRBD2 | CASSLAPGGRETQYF | TGTGCCAGCAGCTTGGCCCCGGGAGGGAGAGAGACCCAGTACTTC
TRBJ1-2 | TRBV5-4 | NA | NA | CASSAPGAAYGYTF | TGTGCCAGCAGCGCACCAGGGGCGGCCTATGGCTACACCTTC
TRBJ1-1 | TRBV7-2 | NA | NA | CASSLASVQTEAFF | TGTGCCAGCAGCTTAGCCAGTGTCCAGACTGAAGCTTTCTTT
TRBJ1-2 | TRBV6-5 | NA | NA | CASSSYGGGSYGYTF | TGTGCCAGCAGTTCTTACGGGGGGGGCTCCTATGGCTACACCTTC
TRBJ2-5 | TRBV3-1/TRBV3-2 | once | TRBD2 | CASSQARTSGGPRETQYF | TGTGCCAGCAGCCAAGCGAGGACTAGCGGGGGCCCTCGAGAGACCCAGTACTTC
TRBJ1-4 | TRBV19 | NA | TRBD1 | CASSPSDRALEKLFF | TGTGCCAGTAGTCCTTCGGACAGGGCCTTGGAAAAACTGTTTTTT
TRBJ1-4 | TRBV28 | NA | TRBD1 | CASSPGGPTNEKLFF | TGTGCCAGCAGTCCAGGGGGCCCAACTAATGAAAAACTGTTTTTT
TRBJ1-6 | TRBV27 | NA | NA | CASRGGRHNSPLHF | TGTGCCAGCAGGGGGGGGAGACATAATTCACCCCTCCACTTT
TRBJ1-4 | TRBV7-9 | NA | TRBD1 | CASSLGQGALEKLFF | TGTGCCAGCAGCTTAGGGCAGGGGGCGCTAGAAAAACTGTTTTTT
TRBJ1-2 | TRBV13 | NA | NA | CASSSRGGRNYGYTF | TGTGCCAGCAGCTCTCGGGGGGGACGGAACTATGGCTACACCTTC
TRBJ1-1 | TRBV5-8 | NA | NA | CASSFKGIWREAFF | TGTGCCAGCAGCTTTAAGGGGATCTGGAGAGAAGCTTTCTTT
TRBJ2-2 | TRBV10-3 | NA | TRBD2 | CAISDPAGAGAPGELFF | TGTGCCATCAGTGACCCGGCGGGAGCGGGGGCCCCCGGGGAGCTGTTTTTT
TRBJ2-7 | TRBV5-4 | NA | TRBD1 | CASSRGQGYEQYF | TGTGCCAGCAGCCGCGGACAGGGCTACGAGCAGTACTTC
TRBJ1-2 | TRBV9 | NA | TRBD1 | CASSPRQGASYGYTF | TGTGCCAGCAGCCCCCGACAGGGGGCGAGCTATGGCTACACCTTC
TRBJ2-7 | TRBV6-5 | NA | TRBD1 | CASRPDRVSYEQYF | TGTGCCAGCCGGCCTGACAGGGTCTCCTACGAGCAGTACTTC
TRBJ2-7 | TRBV7-2 | NA | TRBD2 | CASSLARPSGGYEQYF | TGTGCCAGCAGCTTAGCGCGTCCTAGCGGGGGGTACGAGCAGTACTTC
TRBJ1-4 | TRBV11-2 | NA | NA | CASSSGNDEKLFF | TGTGCCAGCAGCTCGGGGAACGATGAAAAACTGTTTTTT
TRBJ2-2 | TRBV3-1/TRBV3-2 | NA | NA | CASSQPGWNTGELFF | TGTGCCAGCAGCCAACCAGGGTGGAACACCGGGGAGCTGTTTTTT
TRBJ2-7 | TRBV18 | NA | TRBD2 | CASSPEARGEQYF | TGTGCCAGCTCACCAGAGGCGCGGGGGGAGCAGTACTTC
TRBJ2-1 | TRBV2 | once | NA | CASSAGLGEQFF | TGTGCCAGCAGTGCAGGGTTGGGGGAGCAGTTCTTC
TRBJ2-3 | TRBV5-1 | NA | TRBD1 | CASGDRGTSTDTQYF | TGCGCCAGCGGCGACAGGGGGACCAGCACAGATACGCAGTATTTT
TRBJ1-5 | TRBV19 | NA | TRBD1 | CASSPDRASNQPQHF | TGTGCCAGTAGTCCGGACAGGGCAAGCAATCAGCCCCAGCATTTT
TRBJ1-3 | TRBV4-2 | NA | TRBD1 | CASSPRQGGGNTIYF | TGTGCCAGCAGCCCCCGACAGGGAGGTGGAAACACCATATATTTT
TRBJ1-5 | TRBV3-1/TRBV3-2 | NA | NA | CASSQGVQKPQHF | TGTGCCAGCAGCCAAGGTGTGCAGAAGCCCCAGCATTTT
TRBJ1-1 | TRBV7-2 | once | NA | CASSPYTYTEAFF | TGTGCCAGCAGCCCTTACACCTACACTGAAGCTTTCTTT
TRBJ1-1 | TRBV19 | NA | NA | CASSRPGVNTEAFF | TGTGCCAGTAGTCGGCCAGGGGTGAACACTGAAGCTTTCTTT
TRBJ2-3 | TRBV7-2 | NA | NA | CASSLAVTRADTQYF | TGTGCCAGCAGCTTAGCAGTGACTAGGGCAGATACGCAGTATTTT
TRBJ2-5 | TRBV6-5 | NA | NA | CASRGANQETQYF | TGTGCCAGCAGGGGGGCTAACCAAGAGACCCAGTACTTC
TRBJ2-5 | TRBV6-2/TRBV6-3 | NA | NA | CASTPADLIKETQYF | TGTGCCAGCACCCCAGCGGATTTGATAAAAGAGACCCAGTACTTC
TRBJ1-5 | TRBV15 | NA | NA | CATSSSGPDQPQHF | TGTGCCACCAGCAGTTCAGGGCCCGATCAGCCCCAGCATTTT
TRBJ2-5 | TRBV5-4 | NA | NA | CASRAPYQETQYF | TGTGCCAGCAGGGCCCCGTACCAAGAGACCCAGTACTTC
TRBJ1-1 | TRBV29-1 | NA | NA | CSAILSNTEAFF | TGCAGCGCGATTCTTTCGAACACTGAAGCTTTCTTT
TRBJ1-1 | TRBV18 | NA | TRBD1 | CASSYDRVNTEAFF | TGTGCCAGCTCATACGACAGGGTGAACACTGAAGCTTTCTTT
TRBJ2-2 | TRBV4-1 | NA | TRBD1 | CASSQVNRGTGELFF | TGCGCCAGCAGCCAAGTTAACAGGGGAACCGGGGAGCTGTTTTTT
TRBJ2-1 | TRBV3-1/TRBV3-2 | NA | NA | CASSPRLRALNNEQFF | TGTGCCAGCAGCCCCCGTCTGAGGGCGCTTAACAATGAGCAGTTCTTC
TRBJ2-7 | TRBV6-5 | NA | TRBD2 | CASKSGEGEQYF | TGTGCCAGTAAAAGCGGGGAAGGCGAGCAGTACTTC
TRBJ2-1 | TRBV5-1 | NA | TRBD2 | CASSLAGRGAGNEQFF | TGCGCCAGCAGCTTGGCCGGGCGGGGGGCCGGGAATGAGCAGTTCTTC
TRBJ1-1 | TRBV7-2 | once | NA | CASSLVPGSSEAFF | TGTGCCAGCAGCTTAGTACCCGGGAGCTCCGAAGCTTTCTTT
TRBJ1-2 | TRBV6-6 | NA | NA | CASSYAGDYGYTF | TGTGCCAGCAGTTACGCAGGGGACTATGGCTACACCTTC
TRBJ1-6 | TRBV27 | NA | TRBD1 | CASSARGRGVSYNSPLHF | TGTGCCAGCAGTGCCAGGGGGCGCGGAGTGTCCTATAATTCACCCCTCCACTTT
TRBJ1-6 | TRBV3-1/TRBV3-2 | few | TRBD1 | CASSQAGGVYSPLHF | TGTGCCAGCAGCCAAGCAGGGGGCGTGTATTCACCCCTCCACTTT
TRBJ2-7 | TRBV9 | once | TRBD2 | CASSGTSGGYPYEQYF | TGTGCCAGCAGCGGGACTAGCGGGGGGTACCCCTACGAGCAGTACTTC
TRBJ2-7 | TRBV7-8 | once | NA | CASMPPGWQEQYF | TGTGCCAGCATGCCCCCAGGGTGGCAAGAGCAGTACTTC
TRBJ2-3 | TRBV24-1 | NA | TRBD1 | CATSGGTGGRDTQYF | TGTGCCACCAGTGGGGGGACAGGGGGTAGGGATACGCAGTATTTT
TRBJ2-5 | TRBV9 | NA | TRBD2 | CASSTSRTSGYTKETQYF | TGTGCCAGCAGCACTAGCCGGACTAGCGGATATACAAAAGAGACCCAGTACTTC
TRBJ2-5 | TRBV10-3 | NA | TRBD2 | CATLGTSGALRGQETQYF | TGTGCCACCCTCGGGACTAGCGGGGCGCTTCGGGGCCAAGAGACCCAGTACTTC
TRBJ2-7 | TRBV9 | NA | NA | CASSVQPGGMIMGEQYF | TGTGCCAGCAGCGTACAACCAGGGGGGATGATTATGGGCGAGCAGTACTTC